These 26 T cell receptor beta chains were all obtained from the same sample, sequenced in a study of T cell responses to AZD1222 COVID-19 vaccine. This table comes from immunoSEQ multiplex PCR, and its TCRdb copy is limited to in-frame clones, with some not included. The top ten clones hold around 6.6% of a sample with 64,000 or so clones, 84% of them seen once. This sample comprised peripheral blood, obtained on day 0 of AZD1222 vaccination. These receptor sequences come from an adult in good health.

This rearrangement joins TRBV9 to TRBJ1-2; 7 bases match TRBD1. This CDR3 has 14 amino acids. V dropped 4 bases and J dropped 3; count of bases not matched to a gene: 6. Germline values: CDR1 SGDLS, CDR2 YYNGEE. CDR3 nucleotides: TGTGCCAGCAGCCTGTCCAGGGGGGACTATGGCTACACCTTC. Protein: CASSLSRGDYGYTF.

This clone was counted a few times. The chain combines TRBV5-1 with TRBJ2-7; 9 bases match TRBD1. The V and J ends lost 4 bases and 5 bases, in that order; junction bases with no gene match: 13. The CDR3 spans 16 residues. Germline V gives CDR1 SGHRS, CDR2 YFSETQ. Here the CDR3 reads CASSIGDREVEDEQYF. CDR3 sequence (DNA): TGCGCCAGCAGCATTGGGGACAGGGAAGTAGAGGACGAGCAGTACTTC. Together with reference TRBV5-1 and TRBJ2-7, the CDR3 gives the full variable domain: KAGVTQTPRYLIKTRGQQVTLSCSPISGHRSVSWYQQTPGQGLQFLFEYFSETQRNKGNFPGRFSGRQFSNSRSEMNVSTLELGDSALYLCASSIGDREVEDEQYFGPGTRLTVT.

The V gene is TRBV7-2, the J gene TRBJ1-1; D is unresolved. Germline-derived CDR1 and CDR2 are SGHTA and FQGNSA. CDR3 length: 13 amino acids. V was shortened by 0 bases and J by 5 bases, with 7 bases between the two germline ends. The CDR3 nucleotides are TGTGCCAGCAGCTTAGCTAGCGTAACTGAAGCTTTCTTT. It is translated as CASSLASVTEAFF. The entire variable domain, with the rest obtained from reference TRBV7-2 and TRBJ1-1, is as follows: GAGVSQSPSNKVTEKGKDVELRCDPISGHTALYWYRQSLGQGLEFLIYFQGNSAPDKSGLPSDRFSAERTGGSVSTLTIQRTQQEDSAVYLCASSLASVTEAFFGQGTRLTVV.

This clone has only a few counts. The chain couples TRBV7-9 to TRBJ1-2; D remains unclear. Trimming stripped 4 bases from V and 6 bases from J, with 9 bases between. The CDR3 extends over 12 amino acids. CDR1 and CDR2 from the germline V gene are SEHNR and FQNEAQ (reference sequence). The CDR3 loop is CASSSGGNGYTF. The CDR3 region has the DNA TGTGCCAGCAGCTCAGGAGGGAATGGCTACACCTTC.

The chain carries TRBV4-1 and TRBJ2-7; D uncertain. With 3 bases removed from V and 4 bases from J, the gap between germline ends came to 10 bases. The CDR3 has 13 amino acids. In germline, CDR1 is MGHRA, CDR2 YSYEKL. The CDR3 nucleotides read TGCGCCAGCAGCCAGGTCGGTCCTTACGAGCAGTACTTC. It codes for CASSQVGPYEQYF.

The chain recombines TRBV7-2 with TRBJ1-2; no clear D gene. The CDR3 is made up of 14 amino acids. The V and J ends lost 5 bases and 0 bases respectively, with 10 bases between them. CDR1 and CDR2 from the germline V gene are SGHTA and FQGNSA. DNA for the CDR3: TGTGCCAGCAGCCCTGGGCCCTCTAACTATGGCTACACCTTC. Residues: CASSPGPSNYGYTF.

The CDR3 loop is CASSFSREQYF. CDR3 bases: TGTGCCAGCAGTTTTAGTCGCGAGCAGTACTTC. The chain employs TRBV12-3 or TRBV12-4 and TRBJ2-7; no clear D. Trimming took 3 bases from V and 6 from J, leaving 6 bases between them. This CDR3 has 11 amino acids.

Here the CDR3 DNA reads TGTGCCAGCAGCTTAGTAGGAACCCTGGGCAATGAGCAGTTCTTC. This encodes CASSLVGTLGNEQFF. The chain links TRBV7-2 to TRBJ2-1; D is uncertain. The CDR3 has 15 amino acids. Per the germline V gene, CDR1 is SGHTA and CDR2 is FQGNSA. Between the trimmed V and J ends, which lost 1 base and 6 bases, there was a span of 13 bases.

This CDR3 is CASSFGTYGYTF. The CDR3 DNA sequence: TGTGCCAGCAGTTTTGGGACATATGGCTACACCTTC. The chain has TRBV12-3 or TRBV12-4 and TRBJ1-2; D might be TRBD1 (6 bases). The V and J ends lost 3 bases and 5 bases respectively, with 7 bases between them. The CDR3 is 12 residues long.

V and J are TRBV9 and TRBJ2-7; D remains unclear. The CDR3 is 14 residues long. V was cut by 0 bases and J by 4 bases, with 11 bases left in between. In germline, CDR1 is SGDLS, CDR2 YYNGEE. In nucleotides, the CDR3 is TGTGCCAGCAGCGTAGCCCCCTCGGGTTACGAGCAGTACTTC. Its translation is CASSVAPSGYEQYF.

The gene calls are TRBV29-1 and TRBJ1-4, with D hard to call. Germline loops: CDR1 SQVTM, CDR2 ANQGSEA. V gave up 5 bases and J gave up 6 bases, with 7 bases separating them. CDR3 length: 11 residues. The CDR3 nucleotides are TGCAGCGTTTGGGCCCATGAAAAACTGTTTTTT. Translation: CSVWAHEKLFF. Variable domain in full (rest from reference TRBV29-1 and TRBJ1-4): SAVISQKPSRDICQRGTSLTIQCQVDSQVTMMFWYRQQPGQSLTLIATANQGSEATYESGFVIDKFPISRPNLTFSTLTVSNMSPEDSSIYLCSVWAHEKLFFGSGTQLSVL.

The chain combines TRBV30 with TRBJ1-3, with D tentatively TRBD1 (5 bases). Germline CDR1 is GTSNPN and CDR2 is SVGIG (reference sequence). This CDR3 comprises 14 residues. The V end was cut by 2 bases, the J end by 4 bases, with 12 bases between. CDR3 in amino acids: CAWSLGRAGNTIYF. CDR3 DNA sequence: TGTGCCTGGAGTCTAGGCAGGGCAGGAAACACCATATATTTT.

The rearrangement joins TRBV6-5 to TRBJ1-5; no reliable D call. Germline V lookup: CDR1 MNHEY, CDR2 SVGAGI. V lost 0 bases and J lost 7, with 10 bases in between. The CDR3 runs to 14 residues. The CDR3 protein is CASSYSGPRQPQHF. CDR3 nucleotide sequence: TGTGCCAGCAGTTACTCAGGGCCCCGCCAGCCCCAGCATTTT.

J is TRBJ2-5 and V is TRBV15, with D perhaps assigned TRBD1 or TRBD2 (6 bases each). Germline loops: CDR1 LNHNV, CDR2 YYDKDF (reference sequence). The V end lost 2 bases, the J end lost 2 bases, and 12 bases lay between the germline ends. The CDR3 has 15 amino acids. The CDR3 region is CATSRPGGWQETQYF. CDR3 nucleotide sequence: TGTGCCACCAGCAGACCCGGGGGCTGGCAAGAGACCCAGTACTTC.

The rearrangement joins TRBV29-1 to TRBJ2-3, with D unclear. Trimming stripped 4 bases from V and 1 base from J, with 9 bases between. Germline CDR1 reads SQVTM; CDR2 reads ANQGSEA. The CDR3 totals 13 residues. The CDR3 sequence is CSVGVGGTDTQYF. The CDR3 nucleotides read TGCAGCGTTGGAGTGGGCGGCACAGATACGCAGTATTTT.

V usage is TRBV3-1 (or the pseudogene TRBV3-2) and J usage is TRBJ2-7; TRBD2 might be the D (5 bases). There are 16 residues in the CDR3. CDR1 and CDR2 from the germline V gene are LGHDT and YNNKEL (reference sequence). V lost 8 bases to trimming and J lost 0 bases, with 20 bases between them. The chain's CDR3 is CASANTSGLYSYEQYF. The CDR3 DNA reads as TGTGCCAGCGCCAACACCTCAGGACTCTACTCCTACGAGCAGTACTTC.

This clone occurred once. The chain employs TRBV28 and TRBJ1-1, with 7 bases that match TRBD1. The trim removed 4 bases at V and 3 bases at J, leaving 8 bases unmatched. CDR3 length equals 15 residues. Germline V gene sequence: CDR1 MDHEN, CDR2 SYDVKM. The CDR3 DNA follows: TGTGCCAGCAGTTGGACAGGTGTGGGTGACACTGAAGCTTTCTTT. This sequence encodes CASSWTGVGDTEAFF.

Relative to its sample, this clone is medium-sized. At the DNA level, this CDR3 is encoded by other sequences in the same sample as well. The genes are TRBV7-6 and TRBJ2-7, with D unresolved. This CDR3 region has 13 residues. Trimming took 4 bases from V and 3 from J, leaving 10 bases between them. CDR1 and CDR2 from the germline V gene are SGHVS and FNYEAQ. This CDR3 reads CASSSGPNYEQYF. Here the CDR3 DNA reads TGTGCCAGCAGCTCCGGACCGAACTACGAGCAGTACTTC.

This rearrangement joins TRBV4-1 to TRBJ2-7; D not certain. Germline values: CDR1 MGHRA, CDR2 YSYEKL. This CDR3 is built from 15 residues. Trimming took 4 bases from V and 1 from J, leaving 14 bases between them. The CDR3 sequence is CASSPYVYGSYEQYF. CDR3 DNA: TGCGCCAGCAGCCCATACGTCTACGGATCCTACGAGCAGTACTTC.

A note on this clone: Other DNA sequences within the sample encode an identical CDR3. The chain combines TRBV4-3 with TRBJ1-2; D is unclear. Germline loops: CDR1 LGHNA, CDR2 YSLEER. The CDR3 is made up of 17 amino acids. The V end lost 3 bases, the J end lost 3 bases, and 20 bases lay between the germline ends. The CDR3 reads CASSHLGVEASDYGYTF. In DNA, the CDR3 is TGCGCCAGCAGCCACCTCGGTGTGGAAGCAAGTGACTATGGCTACACCTTC.

The chain combines TRBV2 with TRBJ1-1, with TRBD1 identical over 9 bases. The junction had 20 bases not matched to a gene; V was cut back by 9 bases and J by 6 bases. The CDR3 contains 17 residues. Germline CDR1 is SNHLY and CDR2 is FYNNEI. CDR3 sequence (DNA): TGTGCCAGTGGGCCGAGGGACAGGGACCCCACGGGGTCTGAAGCTTTCTTT. Protein product: CASGPRDRDPTGSEAFF.

This sequence joins TRBV30 and TRBJ1-6; D not certain. CDR3 length: 16 residues. V was pared by 0 bases and J by 0 bases, with 9 bases between. Looked up from germline, CDR1 is GTSNPN and CDR2 is SVGIG (reference sequence). The CDR3 loop is CAWSVGLFSYNSPLHF. CDR3 nucleotides: TGTGCCTGGAGTGTAGGGCTCTTCTCCTATAATTCACCCCTCCACTTT.

Notes on this clone: A read error may produce the germline difference seen at one junction end. The chain carries TRBV10-2 and TRBJ2-7; D could derive from TRBD1 or TRBD2 (5 bases each). This CDR3 is built from 12 residues. Per the germline V gene, CDR1 is WSHSY and CDR2 is SAAADI. The CDR3 DNA sequence: TGCGCCAGCAGGGGACCTTCCTCCGAGCAGTACTTC. This gives the protein CASRGPSSEQYF.

This clone was counted only a few times. The chain has TRBV7-9 and TRBJ1-1; 9 nucleotides match TRBD1. V dropped 6 bases and J dropped 0; count of bases not matched to a gene: 5. The CDR3 has 15 amino acids. CDR1 and CDR2 (germline): SEHNR, FQNEAQ (reference sequence). In DNA, the CDR3 is TGTGCCAGCAGGTGGGGGACAGGGCTGAACACTGAAGCTTTCTTT. As protein: CASRWGTGLNTEAFF.

J is TRBJ1-1 and V is TRBV14, with TRBD1 as a possible D gene (5 bases). With 4 bases removed from V and 3 bases from J, the gap between germline ends came to 12 bases. The CDR3 is made up of 14 amino acids. CDR1 is SGHDN and CDR2 is FVKESK in the germline V gene. The CDR3 loop is CASSLTPGDTEAFF. CDR3 DNA sequence: TGTGCCAGCAGCCTGACACCGGGGGACACTGAAGCTTTCTTT. The whole variable domain, remainder taken from reference TRBV14 and TRBJ1-1, is EAGVTQFPSHSVIEKGQTVTLRCDPISGHDNLYWYRRVMGKEIKFLLHFVKESKQDESGMPNNRFLAERTGGTYSTLKVQPAELEDSGVYFCASSLTPGDTEAFFGQGTRLTVV.

There are a few counts of this clone. The chain joins TRBV6-5 to TRBJ2-6; weak D call: TRBD1 (6 bases). The CDR3 is made up of 14 amino acids. Between the trimmed V and J ends, which lost 5 bases and 2 bases, there was a span of 7 bases. The germline V gene encodes CDR1 MNHEY and CDR2 SVGAGI. The CDR3 loop is CASSRQAGANVLTF. In DNA, the CDR3 is TGTGCCAGCAGTCGACAGGCTGGGGCCAACGTCCTGACTTTC.